Listed below are T cell receptor beta chains from one sample, sequenced in a study of shared clonotypes between healthy human individuals. Sequencing used immunoSEQ multiplex PCR; TCRdb keeps in-frame clones, though not all of them. The repertoire holds about 1.5 million clones, with more than 95% as singletons. The specimen sequenced was naive CD4+ T cells sorted from blood. The receptor set was obtained from a man aged 25 to 40 in good health. CDR3s include the opening cysteine and the closing phenylalanine or tryptophan. D genes are given only for firm matches. Clone size is not always given. Where it is, it says once, few, many or a class for expanded clones.

clone size	V gene	J gene	D gene	CDR3 length	CDR3 DNA	CDR3 protein
.	TRBV5-4	TRBJ2-7	.	14	TGTGCCAGCAGCTTGGGGGGGACCACCTCGGAGCAGTACTTC	CASSLGGTTSEQYF
.	TRBV15	TRBJ1-4	TRBD1	15	TGTGCCACCAGCAGAGCGAGGGGGCGCGTGGAAAAACTGTTTTTT	CATSRARGRVEKLFF
.	TRBV7-9	TRBJ2-5	TRBD2	14	TGTGCCAGCAGCTTAAGACTAGCGGGAGAGACCCAGTACTTC	CASSLRLAGETQYF
.	TRBV7-2	TRBJ1-3	.	19	TGTGCCAGCAGCTGGGCGGGGCAGGGGTTTCTTGACTCTGGAAACACCATATATTTT	CASSWAGQGFLDSGNTIYF
.	TRBV4-3	TRBJ1-1	.	14	TGCGCCAGCAGCCAAGATCGGTTGAACACTGAAGCTTTCTTT	CASSQDRLNTEAFF
once	TRBV10-3	TRBJ2-7	.	12	TGTGCCATCAGTACCAGCTCCTACGAGCAGTACTTC	CAISTSSYEQYF
.	TRBV2	TRBJ2-2	.	14	TGTGCCAGCAGTGAAGGGGCTAGCCCCGGGGAGCTGTTTTTT	CASSEGASPGELFF
.	TRBV27	TRBJ2-1	TRBD2	16	TGTGCCAGCAGTGAATTAGCGGGAGTACCCTACAATGAGCAGTTCTTC	CASSELAGVPYNEQFF
.	TRBV2	TRBJ2-7	.	13	TGTGCCAGCAGTTACGACTTATCCTACGAGCAGTACTTC	CASSYDLSYEQYF
.	TRBV14	TRBJ2-1	TRBD2	15	TGTGCCAGCAGCCGGCGACTAGCCCTCGACAATGAGCAGTTCTTC	CASSRRLALDNEQFF
.	TRBV9	TRBJ2-5	TRBD2	19	TGTGCCAGCAGCGCCTCCGGGACTAGAACGCGGGGCGGCCAAGAGACCCAGTACTTC	CASSASGTRTRGGQETQYF
.	TRBV5-1	TRBJ1-3	.	15	TGCGCCAGCAGCTCGGGCCCAGGGCCTGGAAACACCATATATTTT	CASSSGPGPGNTIYF
.	TRBV18	TRBJ2-1	TRBD1	16	TGTGCCAGCTCACCACTCGGACAGGGGGTGTTCAATGAGCAGTTCTTC	CASSPLGQGVFNEQFF
.	TRBV27	TRBJ2-2	.	14	TGTGCCAGCAGTTCACTTCTCGGGACCGGGGAGCTGTTTTTT	CASSSLLGTGELFF
.	TRBV5-4	TRBJ2-7	TRBD1	14	TGTGCCAGCAGCCCGGACAGGGGTAGAAACGAGCAGTACTTC	CASSPDRGRNEQYF
.	TRBV5-1	TRBJ2-1	.	14	TGCGCCAGCGCCGGGCTCGCCGGCTACAATGAGCAGTTCTTC	CASAGLAGYNEQFF
.	TRBV7-2	TRBJ2-1	TRBD1	15	TGTGCCAGCAGCTTTAACAGGGGGCCCTACAATGAGCAGTTCTTC	CASSFNRGPYNEQFF
.	TRBV5-4	TRBJ2-1	TRBD2	17	TGTGCCACCCAGCGGGAGGGGGGCCTGAGGGCTTACAATGAGCAGTTCTTC	CATQREGGLRAYNEQFF
.	TRBV6-5	TRBJ2-1	TRBD2	15	TGTGCCAGCACTCCAGCGGGAGGAACCTACAATGAGCAGTTCTTC	CASTPAGGTYNEQFF
.	TRBV10-1	TRBJ2-2	.	14	TGCGCCAGCAGCCCCGTAGGGGGGACCGGGGAGCTGTTTTTT	CASSPVGGTGELFF
.	TRBV11-2	TRBJ1-3	TRBD1	16	TGTGCCAGCAGCTTGTCCCCCAGGGGGCCAGGAAACACCATATATTTT	CASSLSPRGPGNTIYF